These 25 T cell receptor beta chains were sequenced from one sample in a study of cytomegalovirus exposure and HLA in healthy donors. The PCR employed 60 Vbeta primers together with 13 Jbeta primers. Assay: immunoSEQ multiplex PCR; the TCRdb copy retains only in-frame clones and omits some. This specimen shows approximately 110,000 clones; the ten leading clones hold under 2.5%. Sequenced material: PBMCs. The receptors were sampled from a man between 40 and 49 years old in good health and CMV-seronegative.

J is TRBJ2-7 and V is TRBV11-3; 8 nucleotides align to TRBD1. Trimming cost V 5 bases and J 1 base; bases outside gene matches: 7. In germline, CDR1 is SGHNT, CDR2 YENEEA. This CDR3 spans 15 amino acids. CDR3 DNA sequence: TGTGCCAGCAGCACGGAATGGACAGGGTCCTACGAGCAGTACTTC. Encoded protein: CASSTEWTGSYEQYF. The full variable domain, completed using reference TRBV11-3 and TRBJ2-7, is EAGVVQSPRYKIIEKKQPVAFWCNPISGHNTLYWYLQNLGQGPELLIRYENEEAVDDSQLPKDRFSAERLKGVDSTLKIQPAELGDSAVYLCASSTEWTGSYEQYFGPGTRLTVT.

CDR3 region: CSAHFGERQYF. CDR3 bases: TGCAGTGCCCACTTTGGTGAAAGGCAGTACTTC. V gene TRBV20-1 combines with J gene TRBJ2-7; D is unclear. Trimming stripped 6 bases from V and 9 bases from J, with 15 bases between. The CDR3 spans 11 residues. Germline V gene data show CDR1 as DFQATT and CDR2 as SNEGSKA (reference sequence).

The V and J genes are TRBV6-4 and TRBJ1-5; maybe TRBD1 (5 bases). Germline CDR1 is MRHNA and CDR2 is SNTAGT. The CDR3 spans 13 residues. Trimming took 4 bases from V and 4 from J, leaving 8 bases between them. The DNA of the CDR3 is TGTGCCAGCAGTGCAGGGCGAAATCAGCCCCAGCATTTT. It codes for CASSAGRNQPQHF.

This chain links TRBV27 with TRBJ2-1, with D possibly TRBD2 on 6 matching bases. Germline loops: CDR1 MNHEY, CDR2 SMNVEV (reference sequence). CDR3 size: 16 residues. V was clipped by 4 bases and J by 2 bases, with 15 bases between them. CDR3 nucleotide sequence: TGTGCCAGCAGTTCCTCTAAGCGGGCGACCTACAATGAGCAGTTCTTC. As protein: CASSSSKRATYNEQFF.

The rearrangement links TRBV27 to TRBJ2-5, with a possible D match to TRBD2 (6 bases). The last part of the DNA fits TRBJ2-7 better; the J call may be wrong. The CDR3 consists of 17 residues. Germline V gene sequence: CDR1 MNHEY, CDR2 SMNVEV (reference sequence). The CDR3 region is CASSFRPGRDGVYEQYF. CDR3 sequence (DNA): TGTGCCAGCAGTTTCCGGCCCGGGCGGGATGGAGTGTACGAGCAGTACTTC.

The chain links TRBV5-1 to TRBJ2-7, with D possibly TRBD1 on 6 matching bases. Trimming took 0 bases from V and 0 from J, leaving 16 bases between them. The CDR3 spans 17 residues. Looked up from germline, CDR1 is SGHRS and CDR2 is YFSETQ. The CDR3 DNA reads TGCGCCAGCAGCTTGGTGGGTGGACAGCCAGTCTCCTACGAGCAGTACTTC. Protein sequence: CASSLVGGQPVSYEQYF.

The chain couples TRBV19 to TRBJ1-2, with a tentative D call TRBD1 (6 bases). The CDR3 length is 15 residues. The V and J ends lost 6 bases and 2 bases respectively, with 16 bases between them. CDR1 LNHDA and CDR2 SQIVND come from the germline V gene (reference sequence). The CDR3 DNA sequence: TGTGCCAGTAGCGGGGGGCGCGAAAGAAACTATGGCTACACCTTC. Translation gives CASSGGRERNYGYTF.

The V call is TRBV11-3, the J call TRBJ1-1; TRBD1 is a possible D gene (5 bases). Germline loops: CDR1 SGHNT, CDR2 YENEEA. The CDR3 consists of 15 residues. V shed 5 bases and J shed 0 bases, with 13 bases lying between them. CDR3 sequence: CASSPTRQMNTEAFF. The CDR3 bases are TGTGCCAGCAGCCCCACCCGACAGATGAACACTGAAGCTTTCTTT.

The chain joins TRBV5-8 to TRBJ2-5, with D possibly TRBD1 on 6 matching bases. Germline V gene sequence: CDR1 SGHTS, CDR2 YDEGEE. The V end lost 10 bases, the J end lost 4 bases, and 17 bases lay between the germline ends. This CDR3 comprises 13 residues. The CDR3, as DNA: TGTGCCTATAAAGAAGGGGGACGAGAGACCCAGTACTTC. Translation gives CAYKEGGRETQYF.

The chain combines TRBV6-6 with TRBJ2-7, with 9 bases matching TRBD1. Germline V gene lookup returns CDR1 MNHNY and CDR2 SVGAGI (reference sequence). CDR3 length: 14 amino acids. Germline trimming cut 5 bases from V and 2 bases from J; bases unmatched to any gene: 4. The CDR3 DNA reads TGTGCCAGCAGTCACAACAGGGGGCCCTACGAGCAGTACTTC. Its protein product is CASSHNRGPYEQYF.

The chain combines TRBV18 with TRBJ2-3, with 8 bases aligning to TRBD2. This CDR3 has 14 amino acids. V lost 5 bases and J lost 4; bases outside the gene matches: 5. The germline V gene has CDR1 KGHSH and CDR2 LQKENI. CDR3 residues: CASSSTSVADTQYF. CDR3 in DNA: TGTGCCAGCTCATCGACTAGCGTGGCAGATACGCAGTATTTT.

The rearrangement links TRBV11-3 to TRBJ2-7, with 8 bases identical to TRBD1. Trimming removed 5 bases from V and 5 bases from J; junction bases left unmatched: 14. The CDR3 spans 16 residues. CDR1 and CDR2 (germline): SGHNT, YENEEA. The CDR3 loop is CASSIDRGPSVHEQYF. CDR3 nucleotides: TGTGCCAGCAGCATTGACAGGGGCCCGTCGGTCCACGAGCAGTACTTC.

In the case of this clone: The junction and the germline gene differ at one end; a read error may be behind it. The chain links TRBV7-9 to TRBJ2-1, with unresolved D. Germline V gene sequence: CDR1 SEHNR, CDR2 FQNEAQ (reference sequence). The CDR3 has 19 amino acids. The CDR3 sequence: CASGLYLPAVSSSYNEQFF. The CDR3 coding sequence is TGTGCCAGCGGCTTATACCTCCCCGCGGTTTCGAGCTCCTACAATGAGCAGTTCTTC.

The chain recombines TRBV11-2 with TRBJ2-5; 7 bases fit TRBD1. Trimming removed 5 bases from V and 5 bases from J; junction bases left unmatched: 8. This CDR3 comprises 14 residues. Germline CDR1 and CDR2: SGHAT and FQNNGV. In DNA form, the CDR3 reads TGTGCCAGCAGCCTAACAGGGGTGGGTGAGACCCAGTACTTC. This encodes CASSLTGVGETQYF.

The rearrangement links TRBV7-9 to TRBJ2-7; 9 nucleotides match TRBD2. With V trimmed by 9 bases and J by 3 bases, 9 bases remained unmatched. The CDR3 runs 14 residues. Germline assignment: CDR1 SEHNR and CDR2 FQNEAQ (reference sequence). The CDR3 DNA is TGTGCCAGAATTAGCGGGAGTGGTGTCTACGAGCAGTACTTC. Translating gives CARISGSGVYEQYF.

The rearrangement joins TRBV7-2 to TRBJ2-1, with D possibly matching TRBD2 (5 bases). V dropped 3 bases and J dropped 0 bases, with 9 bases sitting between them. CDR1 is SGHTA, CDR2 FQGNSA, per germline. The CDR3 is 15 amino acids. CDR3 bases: TGTGCCAGCAGCTTGACTGGGAGCTCCTACAATGAGCAGTTCTTC. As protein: CASSLTGSSYNEQFF.

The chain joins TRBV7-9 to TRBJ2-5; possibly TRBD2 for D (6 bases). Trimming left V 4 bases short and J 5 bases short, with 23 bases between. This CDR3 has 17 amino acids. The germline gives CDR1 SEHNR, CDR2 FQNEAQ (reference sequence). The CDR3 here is CASSSYSSAGASETQYF. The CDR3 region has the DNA TGTGCCAGCAGCTCATACTCTAGCGCCGGAGCTAGTGAGACCCAGTACTTC.

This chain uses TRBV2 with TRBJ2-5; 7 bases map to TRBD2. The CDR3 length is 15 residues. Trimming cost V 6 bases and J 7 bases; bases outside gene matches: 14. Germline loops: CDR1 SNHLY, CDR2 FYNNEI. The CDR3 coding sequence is TGTGCCAGCAGGTCGGCTAGCGGCCCCCTCGGGACCCAGTACTTC. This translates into CASRSASGPLGTQYF.

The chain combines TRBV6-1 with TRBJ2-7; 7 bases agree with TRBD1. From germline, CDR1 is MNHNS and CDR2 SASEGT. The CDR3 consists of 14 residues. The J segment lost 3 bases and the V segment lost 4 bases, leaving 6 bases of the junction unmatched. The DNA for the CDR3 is TGTGCCAGCAGTGGGGACAGCCATTACTACGAGCAGTACTTC. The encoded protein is CASSGDSHYYEQYF.

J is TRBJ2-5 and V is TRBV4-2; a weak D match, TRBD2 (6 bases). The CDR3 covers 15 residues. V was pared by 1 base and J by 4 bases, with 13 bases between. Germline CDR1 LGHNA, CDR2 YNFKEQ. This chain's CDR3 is CASSQGVGGRETQYF. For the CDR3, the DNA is TGTGCCAGCAGCCAAGGGGTTGGAGGGAGAGAGACCCAGTACTTC.

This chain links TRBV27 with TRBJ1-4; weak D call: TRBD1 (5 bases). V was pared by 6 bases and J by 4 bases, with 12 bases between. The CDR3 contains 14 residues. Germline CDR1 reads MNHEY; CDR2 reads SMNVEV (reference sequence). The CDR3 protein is CASRAGRHNEKLFF. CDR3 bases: TGTGCCAGCAGGGCGGGGCGGCATAATGAAAAACTGTTTTTT. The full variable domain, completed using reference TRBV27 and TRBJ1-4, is EAQVTQNPRYLITVTGKKLTVTCSQNMNHEYMSWYRQDPGLGLRQIYYSMNVEVTDKGDVPEGYKVSRKEKRNFPLILESPSPNQTSLYFCASRAGRHNEKLFFGSGTQLSVL.

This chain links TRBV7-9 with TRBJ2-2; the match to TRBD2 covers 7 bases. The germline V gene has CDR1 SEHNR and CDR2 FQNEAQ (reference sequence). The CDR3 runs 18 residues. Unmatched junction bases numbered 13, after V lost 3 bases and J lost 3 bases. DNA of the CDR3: TGTGCCAGCAGCTTTAGGATCCTTACGGGGAGGGACACCGGGGAGCTGTTTTTT. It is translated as CASSFRILTGRDTGELFF.

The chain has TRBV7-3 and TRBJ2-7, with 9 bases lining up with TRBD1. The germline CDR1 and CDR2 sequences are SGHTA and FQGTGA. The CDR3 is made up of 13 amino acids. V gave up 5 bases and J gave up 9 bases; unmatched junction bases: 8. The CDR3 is CASSVGTGSVQYF. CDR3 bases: TGTGCCAGCAGCGTTGGGACAGGGTCCGTGCAGTACTTC.

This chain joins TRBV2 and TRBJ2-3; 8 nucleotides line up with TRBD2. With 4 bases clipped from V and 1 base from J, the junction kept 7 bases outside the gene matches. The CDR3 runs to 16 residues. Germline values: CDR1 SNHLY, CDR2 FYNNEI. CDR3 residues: CASSADAGGGTDTQYF. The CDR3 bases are TGTGCCAGCAGTGCAGACGCGGGAGGTGGCACAGATACGCAGTATTTT.

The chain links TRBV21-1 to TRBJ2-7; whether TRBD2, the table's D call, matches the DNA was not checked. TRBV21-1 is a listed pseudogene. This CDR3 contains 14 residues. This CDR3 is CASSKGSSPYEQYF. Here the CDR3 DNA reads TGTGCCAGCAGCAAAGGAAGTAGTCCCTACGAGCAGTACTTC.